What follows are 10 T cell receptor beta chains derived from one specimen sequenced in a study of T cell changes during pregnancy in multiple sclerosis. Measured with immunoSEQ multiplex PCR; TCRdb has only the in-frame clones, and not every one. The sample carries approximately 23,000 clones, about nine tenths recorded once. The material sequenced was CD4+ T cells from peripheral blood mononuclear cells, taken after pregnancy. These receptors were collected from a female donor in good health, enrolled as a control in a pregnancy study.

This sequence joins TRBV9 and TRBJ2-3, with 16 positions matching TRBD2. This CDR3 is 18 amino acids long. V was clipped by 0 bases and J by 6 bases; unmatched bases: 7. Germline V gene data show CDR1 as SGDLS and CDR2 as YYNGEE. CDR3 loop: CASSVAGTSGGAGDTQYF. CDR3 nucleotide sequence: TGTGCCAGCAGCGTAGCCGGGACTAGCGGGGGGGCCGGGGATACGCAGTATTTT.

Comments on this clone: The sample holds other DNA sequences that translate to the same CDR3. V gene TRBV9 combines with J gene TRBJ1-2; D is possibly TRBD1 (5 bases). V dropped 1 base and J dropped 1 base, with 5 bases sitting between them. The CDR3 spans 13 residues. Per germline, CDR1 SGDLS and CDR2 YYNGEE. CDR3 bases: TGTGCCAGCAGCGTACAGGGTAACTATGGCTACACCTTC. It yields the protein CASSVQGNYGYTF.

The chain recombines TRBV10-3 with TRBJ2-6; 7 bases are shared with TRBD1. Germline V gene sequence: CDR1 ENHRY, CDR2 SYGVKD. The CDR3 extends over 17 amino acids. After removal of 6 bases from V and 0 bases from J, the junction contained 8 bases not matched to a gene. The CDR3 DNA reads TGTGCCATCAGCGGGACAGTTCCTAGCTCTGGGGCCAACGTCCTGACTTTC. It specifies CAISGTVPSSGANVLTF.

This clone was seen only once. V gene TRBV9 combines with J gene TRBJ2-5, with TRBD2 as a possible D gene (6 bases). This CDR3 spans 14 amino acids. Germline-derived CDR1 and CDR2 are SGDLS and YYNGEE. V gave up 1 base and J gave up 4 bases, with 11 bases separating them. The CDR3 DNA reads TGTGCCAGCAGCGTAACGGGAGCGGGAGAGACCCAGTACTTC. Its translation is CASSVTGAGETQYF.

This chain links TRBV2 with TRBJ2-3; 11 positions agree with TRBD1. V gave up 7 bases and J gave up 3 bases; unmatched junction bases: 6. Germline V lookup: CDR1 SNHLY, CDR2 FYNNEI. The CDR3 is 15 residues long. DNA of the CDR3: TGTGCCAGCATTAGGACAGGGGGCTGGACAGATACGCAGTATTTT. This translates into CASIRTGGWTDTQYF. The entire variable domain, with the rest obtained from reference TRBV2 and TRBJ2-3, is as follows: EPEVTQTPSHQVTQMGQEVILRCVPISNHLYFYWYRQILGQKVEFLVSFYNNEISEKSEIFDDQFSVERPDGSNFTLKIRSTKLEDSAMYFCASIRTGGWTDTQYFGPGTRLTVL.

This clone showed up just a few times. This sequence joins TRBV6-4 and TRBJ2-7; tentative D call: TRBD1 (6 bases). The CDR3 runs to 15 residues. Germline loops: CDR1 MRHNA, CDR2 SNTAGT. V gave up 3 bases and J gave up 4 bases, with 16 bases separating them. The DNA for the CDR3 is TGTGCCAGCAGTGAGTCAGGGGTAGGTCCGTACGAGCAGTACTTC. Translating it yields CASSESGVGPYEQYF.

The chain couples TRBV4-3 to TRBJ2-3; possible D gene TRBD2, 7 bases. Germline CDR1 and CDR2: LGHNA and YSLEER. The length of the CDR3 is 18 residues. Deletions cut 1 base from V and 0 bases from J, with 17 bases between. The CDR3 DNA reads as TGCGCCAGCAGCCAAGGGACTAGAGGGGGTACTAGCACAGATACGCAGTATTTT. It is translated as CASSQGTRGGTSTDTQYF.

The chain carries TRBV20-1 and TRBJ2-3; possible D gene TRBD2, 5 bases. The V gene lost 6 bases and the J gene lost 7 bases, with 11 bases spanning the gap. Germline V gives CDR1 DFQATT, CDR2 SNEGSKA (reference sequence). The CDR3 is 11 amino acids. CDR3: CSAPRGNTQYF. CDR3 in DNA: TGCAGTGCCCCCCGGGGAAATACGCAGTATTTT.

The gene calls are TRBV2 and TRBJ1-5; D possibly corresponds to TRBD1 (5 bases). Trimming removed 2 bases from V and 6 bases from J, with 20 bases in between. CDR1 is SNHLY, CDR2 FYNNEI, per germline. This CDR3 has 17 amino acids. CDR3 in DNA: TGTGCCAGCAGTGAACGTGTGTCGGGGGGTTTCAGTCAGCCCCAGCATTTT. Translating it yields CASSERVSGGFSQPQHF.

The count of this clone is one. The genes are TRBV4-2 and TRBJ2-7; weak D call: TRBD2 (6 bases). This CDR3 contains 15 residues. V lost 1 base and J 6 bases, leaving 16 bases between the germline ends. Per the germline V gene, CDR1 is LGHNA and CDR2 is YNFKEQ. CDR3 sequence: CASSQGAEGLGEQYF. CDR3 coding DNA: TGTGCCAGCAGCCAAGGCGCGGAGGGCCTTGGCGAGCAGTACTTC.